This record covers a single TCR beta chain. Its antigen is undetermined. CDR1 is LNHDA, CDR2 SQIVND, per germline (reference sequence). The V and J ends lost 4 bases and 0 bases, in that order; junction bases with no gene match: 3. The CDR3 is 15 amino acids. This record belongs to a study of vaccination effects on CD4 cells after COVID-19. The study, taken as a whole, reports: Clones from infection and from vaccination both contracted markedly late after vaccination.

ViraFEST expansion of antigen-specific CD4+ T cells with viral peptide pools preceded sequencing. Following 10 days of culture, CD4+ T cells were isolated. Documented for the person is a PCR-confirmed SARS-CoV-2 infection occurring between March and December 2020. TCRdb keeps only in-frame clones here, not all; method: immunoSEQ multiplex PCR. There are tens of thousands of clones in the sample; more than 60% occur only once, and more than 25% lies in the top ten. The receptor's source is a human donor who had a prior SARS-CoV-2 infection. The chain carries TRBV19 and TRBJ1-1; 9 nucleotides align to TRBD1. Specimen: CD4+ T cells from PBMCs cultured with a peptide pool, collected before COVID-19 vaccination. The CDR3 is CASSRTGDMNTEAFF. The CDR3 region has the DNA TGTGCCAGTAGTAGGACAGGGGACATGAACACTGAAGCTTTCTTT.